This T cell receptor (beta chain) emerged from a study of blood T cell repertoires in COVID-19. Whole-study context: The samples span acute and convalescent COVID-19 from the United States, Italy and Spain. T cells, B-cell-depleted T cells, or PBMCs supplied cDNA or gDNA.

The CDR3 has 16 amino acids. Trimming took 5 bases from V and 2 from J; bases not matched to a gene: 4. Germline V CDR1 and CDR2: PRHDT, FYEKMQ (reference sequence). Source study methods: Amplifying reference gene primers gave estimates of nucleated cell counts. Data came from immunoSEQ multiplex PCR; TCRdb stores just in-frame clones and leaves some out. V and J calls and clone size come straight from that table; D and trimming were deduced from the DNA. This table holds about 260,000 clones, 88% found once. The receptor comes from a human donor in a cohort sampled during active COVID-19. Sequenced input: peripheral blood. The chain links TRBV13 to TRBJ2-2; 11 bases are a match to TRBD2. The CDR3 DNA follows: TGTGCCAGCAGCAAGGGACTAGCGGCAAACACCGGGGAGCTGTTTTTT. As protein: CASSKGLAANTGELFF.